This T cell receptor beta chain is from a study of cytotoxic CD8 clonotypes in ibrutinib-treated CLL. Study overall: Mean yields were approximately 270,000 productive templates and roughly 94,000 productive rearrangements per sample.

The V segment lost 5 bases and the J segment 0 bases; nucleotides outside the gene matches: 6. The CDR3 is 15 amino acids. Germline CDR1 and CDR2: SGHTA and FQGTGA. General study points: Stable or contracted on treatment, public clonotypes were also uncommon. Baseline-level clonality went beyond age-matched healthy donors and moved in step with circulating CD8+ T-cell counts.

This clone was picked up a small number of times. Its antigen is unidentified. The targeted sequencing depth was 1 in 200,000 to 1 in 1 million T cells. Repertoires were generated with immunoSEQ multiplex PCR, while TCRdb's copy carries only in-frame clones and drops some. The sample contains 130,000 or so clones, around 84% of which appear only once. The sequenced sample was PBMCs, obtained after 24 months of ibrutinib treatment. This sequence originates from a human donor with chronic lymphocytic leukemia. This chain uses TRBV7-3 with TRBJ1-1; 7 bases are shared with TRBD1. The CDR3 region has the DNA TGTGCCAGCAGCGTAGACGGGACAGTGAACACTGAAGCTTTCTTT. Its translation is CASSVDGTVNTEAFF.